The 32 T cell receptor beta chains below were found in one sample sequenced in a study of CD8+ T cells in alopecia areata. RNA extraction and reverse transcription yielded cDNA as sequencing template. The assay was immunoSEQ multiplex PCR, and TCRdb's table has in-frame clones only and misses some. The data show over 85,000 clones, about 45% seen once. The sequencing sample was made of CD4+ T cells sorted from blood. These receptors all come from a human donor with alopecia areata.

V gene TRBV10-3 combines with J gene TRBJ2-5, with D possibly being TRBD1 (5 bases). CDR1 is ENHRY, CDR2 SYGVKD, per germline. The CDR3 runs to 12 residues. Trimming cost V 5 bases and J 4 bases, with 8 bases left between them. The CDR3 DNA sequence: TGTGCCATCAGTCCAGGGCGAGAGACCCAGTACTTC. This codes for CAISPGRETQYF.

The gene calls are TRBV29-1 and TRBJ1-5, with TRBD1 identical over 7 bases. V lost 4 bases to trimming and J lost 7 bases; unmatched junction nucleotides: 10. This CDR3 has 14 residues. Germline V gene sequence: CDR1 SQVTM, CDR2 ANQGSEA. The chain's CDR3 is CSVASGTEGQPQHF. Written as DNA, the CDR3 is TGCAGCGTTGCCTCCGGGACAGAGGGGCAGCCCCAGCATTTT.

Here the CDR3 DNA reads TGCAGCGTTGTGTATCAGGGGCATCAAAACGAGCAGTACTTC. Its translation: CSVVYQGHQNEQYF. The genes are TRBV29-1 and TRBJ2-7, with D tentatively TRBD1 (6 bases). The CDR3 has 14 amino acids. The V end lost 4 bases, the J end lost 5 bases, and 18 bases lay between the germline ends. Germline CDR1 reads SQVTM; CDR2 reads ANQGSEA.

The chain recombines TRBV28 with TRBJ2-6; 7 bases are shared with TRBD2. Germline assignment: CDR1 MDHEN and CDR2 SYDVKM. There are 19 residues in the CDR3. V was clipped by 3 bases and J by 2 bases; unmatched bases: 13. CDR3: CASSLPDRRGMAGANVLTF. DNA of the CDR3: TGTGCCAGCAGTTTGCCCGATCGGCGGGGGATGGCTGGGGCCAACGTCCTGACTTTC.

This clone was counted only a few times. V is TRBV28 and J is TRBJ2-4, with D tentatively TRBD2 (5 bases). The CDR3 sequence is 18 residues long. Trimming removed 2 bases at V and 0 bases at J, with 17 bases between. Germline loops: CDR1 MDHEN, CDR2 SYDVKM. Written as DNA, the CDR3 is TGTGCCAGCAGTTTAGGACTTCATTGGTCATTAGCCAAAAACATTCAGTACTTC. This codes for CASSLGLHWSLAKNIQYF.

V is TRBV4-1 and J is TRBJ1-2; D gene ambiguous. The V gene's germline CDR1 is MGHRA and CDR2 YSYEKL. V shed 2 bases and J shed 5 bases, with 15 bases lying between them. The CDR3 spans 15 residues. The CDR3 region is CASSQQPPSGYGYTF. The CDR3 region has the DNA TGCGCCAGCAGCCAACAACCACCCTCGGGATATGGCTACACCTTC.

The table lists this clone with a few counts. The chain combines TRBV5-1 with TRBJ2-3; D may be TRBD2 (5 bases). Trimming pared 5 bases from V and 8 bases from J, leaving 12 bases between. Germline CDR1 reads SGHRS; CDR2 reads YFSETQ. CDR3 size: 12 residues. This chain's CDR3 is CASRPTGSTQYF. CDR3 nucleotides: TGCGCCAGCAGGCCCACGGGGAGTACGCAGTATTTT.

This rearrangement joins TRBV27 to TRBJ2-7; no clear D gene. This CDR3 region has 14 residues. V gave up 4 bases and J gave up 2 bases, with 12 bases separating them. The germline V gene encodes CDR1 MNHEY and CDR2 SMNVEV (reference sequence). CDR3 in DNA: TGTGCCAGCAGTTCAAAAGACACCGCCTACGAGCAGTACTTC. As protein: CASSSKDTAYEQYF.

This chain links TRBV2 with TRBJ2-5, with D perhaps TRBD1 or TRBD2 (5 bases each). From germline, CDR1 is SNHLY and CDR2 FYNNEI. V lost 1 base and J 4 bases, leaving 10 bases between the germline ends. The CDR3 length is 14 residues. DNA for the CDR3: TGTGCCAGCAGTGAAGGGTCAGGGAGAGAGACCCAGTACTTC. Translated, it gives CASSEGSGRETQYF. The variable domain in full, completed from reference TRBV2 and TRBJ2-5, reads EPEVTQTPSHQVTQMGQEVILRCVPISNHLYFYWYRQILGQKVEFLVSFYNNEISEKSEIFDDQFSVERPDGSNFTLKIRSTKLEDSAMYFCASSEGSGRETQYFGPGTRLLVL.

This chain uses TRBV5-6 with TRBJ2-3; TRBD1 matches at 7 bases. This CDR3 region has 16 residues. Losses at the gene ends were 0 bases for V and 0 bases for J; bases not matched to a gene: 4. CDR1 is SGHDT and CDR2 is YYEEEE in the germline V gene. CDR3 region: CASSLGQGASTDTQYF. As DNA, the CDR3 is TGTGCCAGCAGCTTGGGACAGGGCGCGAGCACAGATACGCAGTATTTT.

This CDR3 reads CASSQGGDSYNEQFF. In DNA form, the CDR3 reads TGTGCCAGCAGCCAAGGAGGGGACTCCTACAATGAGCAGTTCTTC. The chain uses TRBV14 and TRBJ2-1, with D perhaps given as TRBD1 or TRBD2 (5 bases each). The germline gives CDR1 SGHDN, CDR2 FVKESK. Trimming pared 1 base from V and 0 bases from J, leaving 7 bases between. The CDR3 is made up of 15 amino acids.

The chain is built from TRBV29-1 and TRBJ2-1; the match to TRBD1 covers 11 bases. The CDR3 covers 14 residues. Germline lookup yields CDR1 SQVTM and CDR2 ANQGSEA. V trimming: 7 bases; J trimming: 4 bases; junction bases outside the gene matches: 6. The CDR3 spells CSARTGGSYNEQFF. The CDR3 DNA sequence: TGCAGCGCCAGGACAGGGGGCAGTTACAATGAGCAGTTCTTC.

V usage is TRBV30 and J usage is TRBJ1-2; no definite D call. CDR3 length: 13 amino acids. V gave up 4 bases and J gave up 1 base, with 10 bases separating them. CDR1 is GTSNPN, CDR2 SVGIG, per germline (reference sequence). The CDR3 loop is CAWTRGNNYGYTF. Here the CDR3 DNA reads TGTGCCTGGACCCGGGGAAATAACTATGGCTACACCTTC. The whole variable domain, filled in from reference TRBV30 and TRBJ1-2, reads SQTIHQWPATLVQPVGSPLSLECTVEGTSNPNLYWYRQAAGRGLQLLFYSVGIGQISSEVPQNLSASRPQDRQFILSSKKLLLSDSGFYLCAWTRGNNYGYTFGSGTRLTVV.

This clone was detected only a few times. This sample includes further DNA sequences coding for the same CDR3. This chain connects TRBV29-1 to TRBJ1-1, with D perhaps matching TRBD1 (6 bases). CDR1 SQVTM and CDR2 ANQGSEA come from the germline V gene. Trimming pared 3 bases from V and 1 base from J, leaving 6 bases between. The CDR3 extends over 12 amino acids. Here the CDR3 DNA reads TGCAGCGTTGACAGGGGGAACACTGAAGCTTTCTTT. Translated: CSVDRGNTEAFF.

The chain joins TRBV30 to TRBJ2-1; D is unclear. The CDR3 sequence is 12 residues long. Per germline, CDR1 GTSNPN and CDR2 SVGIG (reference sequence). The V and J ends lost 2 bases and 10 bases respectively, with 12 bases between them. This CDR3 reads CAWSSSSGEQFF. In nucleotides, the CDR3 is TGTGCCTGGAGTTCGTCCTCAGGAGAGCAGTTCTTC.

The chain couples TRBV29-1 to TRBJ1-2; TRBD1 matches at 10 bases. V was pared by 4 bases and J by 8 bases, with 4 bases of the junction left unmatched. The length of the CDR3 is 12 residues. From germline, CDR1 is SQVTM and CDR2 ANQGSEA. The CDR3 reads CSVAGQGFGYTF. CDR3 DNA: TGCAGCGTTGCGGGACAGGGGTTCGGCTACACCTTC.

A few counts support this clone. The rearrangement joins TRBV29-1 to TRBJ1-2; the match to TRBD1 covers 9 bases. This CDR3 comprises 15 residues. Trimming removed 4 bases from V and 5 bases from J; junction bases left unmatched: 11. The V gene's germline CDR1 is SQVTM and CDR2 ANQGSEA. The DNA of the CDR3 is TGCAGCGTTGTTCGACAGGGGGAGCTGGCTTATGGCTACACCTTC. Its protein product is CSVVRQGELAYGYTF.

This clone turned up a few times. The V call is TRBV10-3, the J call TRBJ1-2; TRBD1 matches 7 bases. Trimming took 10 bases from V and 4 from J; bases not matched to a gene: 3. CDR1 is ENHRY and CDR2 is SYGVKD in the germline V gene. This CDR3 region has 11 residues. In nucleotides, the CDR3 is TGTGCCACGACAGGGAGCTATGGCTACACCTTC. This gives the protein CATTGSYGYTF.

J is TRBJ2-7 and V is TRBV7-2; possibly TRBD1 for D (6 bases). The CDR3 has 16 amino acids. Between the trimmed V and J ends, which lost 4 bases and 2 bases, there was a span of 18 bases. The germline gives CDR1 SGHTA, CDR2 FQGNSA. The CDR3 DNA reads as TGTGCCAGCAGCTCCTCCGGGGACACCACAACCTACGAGCAGTACTTC. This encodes CASSSSGDTTTYEQYF.

This chain's CDR3 is CASRFTGTGGETQYF. The CDR3 DNA is TGCGCCAGCAGATTTACCGGGACAGGAGGGGAGACCCAGTACTTC. V is TRBV5-1 and J is TRBJ2-5; TRBD1 aligns across 8 bases. The CDR3 is 15 amino acids. In germline, CDR1 is SGHRS, CDR2 YFSETQ. The J segment lost 5 bases and the V segment lost 5 bases, leaving 11 bases of the junction unmatched.

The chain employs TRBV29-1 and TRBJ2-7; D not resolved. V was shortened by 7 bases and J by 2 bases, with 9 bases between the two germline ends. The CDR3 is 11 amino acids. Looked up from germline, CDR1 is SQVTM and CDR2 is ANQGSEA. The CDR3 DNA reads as TGCAGCGCCGAACTCCCCTACGAGCAGTACTTC. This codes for CSAELPYEQYF.

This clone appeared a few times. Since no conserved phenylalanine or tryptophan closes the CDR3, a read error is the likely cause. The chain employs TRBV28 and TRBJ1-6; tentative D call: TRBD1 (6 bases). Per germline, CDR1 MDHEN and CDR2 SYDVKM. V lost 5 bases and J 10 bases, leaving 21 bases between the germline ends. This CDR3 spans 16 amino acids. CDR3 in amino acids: CASSSPGGHRESPLHV. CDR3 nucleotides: TGTGCCAGCAGTAGCCCCGGGGGACACCGTGAATCACCCCTCCACGTT.

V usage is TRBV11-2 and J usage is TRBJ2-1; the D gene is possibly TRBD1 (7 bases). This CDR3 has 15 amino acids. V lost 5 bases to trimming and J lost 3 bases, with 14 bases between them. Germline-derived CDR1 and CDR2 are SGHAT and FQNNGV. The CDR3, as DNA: TGTGCCAGCAGCCACCTCAGGGGGGTCTACAATGAGCAGTTCTTC. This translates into CASSHLRGVYNEQFF.

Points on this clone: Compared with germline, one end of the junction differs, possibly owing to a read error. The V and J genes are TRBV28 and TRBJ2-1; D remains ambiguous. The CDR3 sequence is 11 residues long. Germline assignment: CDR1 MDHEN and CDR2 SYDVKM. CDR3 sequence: CASSLGSATLF. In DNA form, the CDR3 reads TGTGCCAGCAGTTTGGGCAGCGCGACACTCTTC.

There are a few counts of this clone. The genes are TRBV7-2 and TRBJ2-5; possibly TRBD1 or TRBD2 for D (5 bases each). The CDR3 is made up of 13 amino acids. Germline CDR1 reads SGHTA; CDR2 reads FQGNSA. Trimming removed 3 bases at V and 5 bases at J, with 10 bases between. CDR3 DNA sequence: TGTGCCAGCAGCTTGCGAGGGGCGGAGACCCAGTACTTC. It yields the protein CASSLRGAETQYF. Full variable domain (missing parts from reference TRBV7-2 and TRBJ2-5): GAGVSQSPSNKVTEKGKDVELRCDPISGHTALYWYRQSLGQGLEFLIYFQGNSAPDKSGLPSDRFSAERTGGSVSTLTIQRTQQEDSAVYLCASSLRGAETQYFGPGTRLLVL.

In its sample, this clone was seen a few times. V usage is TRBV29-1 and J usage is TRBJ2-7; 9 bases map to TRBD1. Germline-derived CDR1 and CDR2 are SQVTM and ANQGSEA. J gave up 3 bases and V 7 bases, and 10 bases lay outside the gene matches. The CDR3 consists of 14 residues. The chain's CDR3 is CSAVGQGILYEQYF. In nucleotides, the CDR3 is TGCAGCGCAGTTGGACAGGGGATCCTCTACGAGCAGTACTTC.

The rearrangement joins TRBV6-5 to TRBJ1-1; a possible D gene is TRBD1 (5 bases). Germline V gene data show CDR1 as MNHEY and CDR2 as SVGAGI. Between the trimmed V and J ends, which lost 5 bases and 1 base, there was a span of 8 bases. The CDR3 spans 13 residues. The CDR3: CASSVTANTEAFF. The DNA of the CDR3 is TGTGCCAGCAGTGTGACAGCGAACACTGAAGCTTTCTTT.

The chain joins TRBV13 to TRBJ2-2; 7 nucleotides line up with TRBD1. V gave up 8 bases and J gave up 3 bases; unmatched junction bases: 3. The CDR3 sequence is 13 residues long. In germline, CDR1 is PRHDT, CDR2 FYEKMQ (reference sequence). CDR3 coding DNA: TGTGCCAGCGATCAGGGGGACACCGGGGAGCTGTTTTTT. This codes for CASDQGDTGELFF.

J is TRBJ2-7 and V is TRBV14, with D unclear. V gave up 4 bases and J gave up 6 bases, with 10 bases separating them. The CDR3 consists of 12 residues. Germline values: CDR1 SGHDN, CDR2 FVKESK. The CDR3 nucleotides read TGTGCCAGCAGCCCCCGCTTCGGCGAGCAGTACTTC. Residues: CASSPRFGEQYF.

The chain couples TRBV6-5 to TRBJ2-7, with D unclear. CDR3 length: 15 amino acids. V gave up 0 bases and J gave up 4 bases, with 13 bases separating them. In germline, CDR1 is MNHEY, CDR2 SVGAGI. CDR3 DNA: TGTGCCAGCAGTTACTCCTTCGAAACTTCATACGAGCAGTACTTC. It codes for CASSYSFETSYEQYF.

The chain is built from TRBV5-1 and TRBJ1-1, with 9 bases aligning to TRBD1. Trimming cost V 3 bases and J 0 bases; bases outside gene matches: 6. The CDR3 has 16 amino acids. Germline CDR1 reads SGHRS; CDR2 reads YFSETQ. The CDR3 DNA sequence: TGCGCCAGCAGCTGGGGGACAGGGCCTTTGAACACTGAAGCTTTCTTT. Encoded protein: CASSWGTGPLNTEAFF.

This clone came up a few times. The CDR3 is CSVGIGGSGEQYF. CDR3 bases: TGCAGCGTTGGAATAGGGGGCAGTGGGGAGCAGTACTTC. The rearrangement joins TRBV29-1 to TRBJ2-7; TRBD1 matches 7 bases. With 4 bases clipped from V and 7 bases from J, the junction kept 10 bases outside the gene matches. CDR3 length: 13 residues. CDR1 and CDR2 (germline): SQVTM, ANQGSEA.